Presented here are 21 T cell receptor beta chains from one specimen sequenced in a study of Graves' ophthalmopathy and Graves' hyperthyroidism. RNA served as the template for amplifying TCR beta CDR3 regions. HTBI primers served in a first-round RT-PCR, which a second-round multiplex PCR followed. Using its own MiXCR run on the multiplex PCR reads, TCRdb lists one record per CDR3 protein. The data show hundreds of thousands of distinct CDR3 sequences, around 50% seen once. What was sequenced was peripheral blood. The receptors come from an adult man with Graves' ophthalmopathy.

Ten or more counts support this clonotype. The chain is built from TRBV10-3 and TRBJ1-1; D call uncertain. The CDR3 consists of 15 residues. V gave up 3 bases and J gave up 0 bases, with 11 bases separating them. Germline loops: CDR1 ENHRY, CDR2 SYGVKD. The CDR3 DNA reads TGTGCCATCAGTGACGATCAGTTCATGAACACTGAAGCTTTCTTT. Protein sequence: CAISDDQFMNTEAFF.

Points on this clonotype: A much larger clonotype is one base distant, so this may be a read error. This chain uses TRBV20-1 with TRBJ1-6, with 9 bases identical to TRBD1. The CDR3 is 17 amino acids. V was clipped by 8 bases and J by 5 bases; unmatched bases: 16. Germline loops: CDR1 DFQATT, CDR2 SNEGSKA (reference sequence). DNA of the CDR3: TGCAGTACGCCAGCCGGGACAGGGATTGGGGATAATTCACCCCTCCACTTT. Amino acids: CSTPAGTGIGDNSPLHF.

This clonotype was seen just once. The chain combines TRBV24-1 with TRBJ2-5; TRBD1 matches 9 bases. The assigned J gene may be wrong: the sequence end matches TRBJ2-7 better. The CDR3 totals 14 residues. CDR1 KGHDR and CDR2 SFDVKD come from the germline V gene. The CDR3 DNA reads TGTGCCACCAGTCCAGGACAGGGGATCAACGAGCAGTACTTC. This gives the protein CATSPGQGINEQYF.

This chain joins TRBV30 and TRBJ1-2, with a weak D call TRBD1 (5 bases). CDR1 GTSNPN and CDR2 SVGIG come from the germline V gene (reference sequence). The CDR3 loop spans 12 amino acids. Trimming shortened V by 5 bases and J by 2 bases, and 9 bases separated the two germline ends. Here the CDR3 reads CAWGTLNYGYTF. CDR3 nucleotide sequence: TGTGCCTGGGGGACTCTGAACTATGGCTACACCTTC.

The chain links TRBV7-3 to TRBJ2-7; a possible D gene is TRBD2 (6 bases). The CDR3 has 13 residues. Trimming removed 0 bases at V and 6 bases at J, with 9 bases between. Germline V gives CDR1 SGHTA, CDR2 FQGTGA. CDR3 sequence: CASSLTPGGEQYF. The DNA of the CDR3 is TGTGCCAGCAGCTTAACCCCCGGGGGCGAGCAGTACTTC.

This clonotype was detected only once. The chain uses TRBV19 and TRBJ1-3; D is uncertain. The V gene's germline CDR1 is LNHDA and CDR2 SQIVND (reference sequence). V dropped 3 bases and J dropped 4 bases, with 10 bases sitting between them. This CDR3 is 14 amino acids long. The CDR3 loop reads CASSIFRQGNTIYF. The CDR3 DNA reads TGTGCCAGTAGTATCTTTCGACAAGGAAACACCATATATTTT.

The CDR3 here is CASSPDRSGANVLTF. CDR3 DNA sequence: TGTGCCAGCAGCCCGGACCGCTCTGGGGCCAACGTCCTGACTTTC. V and J are TRBV12-3 or TRBV12-4 and TRBJ2-6; D is uncertain. Deletions cut 6 bases from V and 0 bases from J, with 9 bases between. This CDR3 has 15 residues.

The rearrangement joins TRBV19 to TRBJ2-5; the D is unclear. V lost 1 base, J lost 1 base, and 10 bases lay in between. Germline CDR1 is LNHDA and CDR2 is SQIVND (reference sequence). CDR3 length: 15 amino acids. CDR3 amino acids: CASSIGAGPQETQYF. Written as DNA, the CDR3 is TGTGCCAGTAGTATAGGGGCAGGACCCCAAGAGACCCAGTACTTC.

In DNA form, the CDR3 reads TGTGCCAGCTCACCATCTAAGGGCAGGCTCGGACAGGGCTCGGGCCGACCCTATGGCTACACCTTC. Translating gives CASSPSKGRLGQGSGRPYGYTF. The genes are TRBV10-3 and TRBJ1-2; 8 nucleotides match TRBD1. The CDR3 is 22 amino acids. Unmatched junction bases numbered 35, after V lost 10 bases and J lost 4 bases. From germline, CDR1 is ENHRY and CDR2 SYGVKD.

This clonotype was seen a few times. The J gene is TRBJ2-6, the V gene TRBV10-3, with no clear D. Germline lookup yields CDR1 ENHRY and CDR2 SYGVKD. Trimming cost V 2 bases and J 1 base, with 18 bases left between them. The CDR3 length is 19 residues. Here the CDR3 reads CAISEPLGSALSGANVLTF. The CDR3 DNA sequence: TGTGCCATCAGTGAGCCACTGGGCAGCGCGTTATCTGGGGCCAACGTCCTGACTTTC.

Comment on this clonotype: This may stem from a read error, because a much larger clone lies one nucleotide away. The CDR3 DNA follows: TGTGCCAGCTGCGGTGGAAAAGGGGATGGCTACACCTTC. This encodes CASCGGKGDGYTF. This chain joins TRBV9 and TRBJ1-2, with a weak D call TRBD1 (5 bases). V lost 7 bases and J lost 6, with 16 bases in between. The CDR3 is made up of 13 amino acids. Per germline, CDR1 SGDLS and CDR2 YYNGEE.

This clonotype was counted only a few times. The chain combines TRBV6-5 with TRBJ2-2, with D possibly TRBD2 on 5 matching bases. Trimming removed 6 bases from V and 4 bases from J, with 12 bases in between. Per germline, CDR1 MNHEY and CDR2 SVGAGI. The CDR3 spans 14 residues. This CDR3 reads CASRTTYSTGELFF. The CDR3 DNA reads as TGTGCCAGCAGGACTACTTATAGCACCGGGGAGCTGTTTTTT.

The chain couples TRBV7-2 to TRBJ2-7; possibly TRBD2 for D (7 bases). This CDR3 spans 15 amino acids. Trimming took 1 base from V and 3 from J, leaving 13 bases between them. Per germline, CDR1 SGHTA and CDR2 FQGNSA. In DNA, the CDR3 is TGTGCCAGCAGCTTAGTAGGGGGGGCCCTCTACGAGCAGTACTTC. Translation gives CASSLVGGALYEQYF.

The rearrangement links TRBV7-9 to TRBJ2-5; a weak D match, TRBD2 (6 bases). V shed 5 bases and J shed 1 base, with 17 bases lying between them. The CDR3 contains 16 residues. The V gene's germline CDR1 is SEHNR and CDR2 FQNEAQ (reference sequence). The CDR3 DNA reads as TGTGCCAGCAGCCCCCCCCCGCGGGGCCGCCAAGAGACCCAGTACTTC. Protein sequence: CASSPPPRGRQETQYF.

V and J are TRBV3-1 and TRBJ1-1; unclear D gene. V lost 1 base, J lost 1 base, and 4 bases lay in between. This CDR3 is 13 amino acids long. Germline loops: CDR1 LGHDT, CDR2 YNNKEL (reference sequence). The CDR3 is CASSQAGNTEAFF. The DNA of the CDR3 is TGTGCCAGCAGCCAAGCGGGGAACACTGAAGCTTTCTTT. Full variable domain (remainder filled in from reference TRBV3-1 and TRBJ1-1): DTAVSQTPKYLVTQMGNDKSIKCEQNLGHDTMYWYKQDSKKFLKIMFSYNNKELIINETVPNRFSPKSPDKAHLNLHINSLELGDSAVYFCASSQAGNTEAFFGQGTRLTVV.

This chain connects TRBV4-1 to TRBJ1-1, with TRBD1 matching 7 bases. The V and J ends lost 5 bases and 3 bases, in that order; junction bases with no gene match: 6. Germline CDR1 and CDR2: MGHRA and YSYEKL. This CDR3 is built from 14 residues. The CDR3 nucleotides are TGCGCCAGCAGCAAGGGACAGACTTACACTGAAGCTTTCTTT. This encodes CASSKGQTYTEAFF.

V is TRBV2 and J is TRBJ1-2, with D maybe TRBD1 (5 bases). CDR1 is SNHLY, CDR2 FYNNEI, per germline. This CDR3 contains 13 residues. V lost 5 bases, J lost 4 bases, and 11 bases lay in between. CDR3 sequence reads: CASSYPGGYGYTF. The CDR3 DNA reads TGTGCCAGCAGTTACCCCGGGGGCTATGGCTACACCTTC.

The chain employs TRBV9 and TRBJ2-5; maybe TRBD2 (6 bases). Germline lookup yields CDR1 SGDLS and CDR2 YYNGEE. V dropped 4 bases and J dropped 3 bases, with 19 bases sitting between them. This CDR3 is built from 16 residues. The CDR3 DNA reads as TGTGCCAGCAGCCAAACGTCGGGCGGAGGGGAAGAGACCCAGTACTTC. Amino acids: CASSQTSGGGEETQYF.

The table lists this clonotype with a few counts. CDR3 DNA: TGTGCCAGCAGTTACTCTGGAACAGCTTACGAGCAGTACTTC. This gives the protein CASSYSGTAYEQYF. This rearrangement joins TRBV6-6 to TRBJ2-7; D uncertain. V lost 0 bases to trimming and J lost 4 bases, with 10 bases between them. There are 14 residues in the CDR3. CDR1 and CDR2 from the germline V gene are MNHNY and SVGAGI (reference sequence).

V usage is TRBV20-1 and J usage is TRBJ2-2; no firm D call. CDR1 is DFQATT, CDR2 SNEGSKA, per germline (reference sequence). V was trimmed by 2 bases and J by 6 bases, leaving 16 bases between them. This CDR3 spans 15 amino acids. The CDR3 bases are TGCAGTGCTAGATCCGCCCTAGGGATGGCCGGGGAGCTGTTTTTT. The encoded protein is CSARSALGMAGELFF.

V usage is TRBV10-1 and J usage is TRBJ2-5; D not certain. This CDR3 is 13 amino acids long. The V and J ends lost 4 bases and 5 bases respectively, with 11 bases between them. The germline gives CDR1 WNHNN, CDR2 SYGVQD (reference sequence). The CDR3 here is CASSARFGETQYF. In DNA, the CDR3 is TGCGCCAGCAGTGCTAGATTCGGGGAGACCCAGTACTTC.